These 29 T cell receptor beta chains were all obtained from the same sample, sequenced in a study of liver allograft versus peripheral blood T cells. As for the study in general: The authors compared T cell receptor repertoires in transplanted livers with recipients' peripheral blood repertoires.

TCRdb itself ran the reads through MiXCR, one entry per CDR3 protein. The table shows thousands of distinct CDR3 sequences, with approximately 16% occurring only once. The receptor source for this set is a human patient who had a liver transplant. A subset of T cells may come from the graft donor.

This clonotype is categorized as medium-sized. The chain carries TRBV6-5 and TRBJ2-1; 7 nucleotides line up with TRBD1. The CDR3 runs to 14 residues. Germline assignment: CDR1 MNHEY and CDR2 SVGAGI. J gave up 7 bases and V 6 bases, and 9 bases lay outside the gene matches. The CDR3 loop is CASRTRGLGNEQFF. The DNA for the CDR3 is TGTGCCAGCAGGACCAGGGGGTTAGGGAATGAGCAGTTCTTC.

By sample fraction, this clonotype is medium-sized. The V call is TRBV28, the J call TRBJ1-2; the match to TRBD1 covers 11 bases. The CDR3 runs 15 residues. With V trimmed by 5 bases and J by 6 bases, 8 bases remained unmatched. The germline V gene encodes CDR1 MDHEN and CDR2 SYDVKM. In DNA, the CDR3 is TGTGCCAGCAGTCGATGGACAGGGGGCGCCGATGGCTACACCTTC. Translated: CASSRWTGGADGYTF.

This clonotype appeared many times. The chain employs TRBV12-3 or TRBV12-4 and TRBJ1-4; D unclear. V gave up 1 base and J gave up 0 bases, with 9 bases separating them. The CDR3 length is 16 residues. The CDR3: CASSLGRAATNEKLFF. The CDR3 DNA follows: TGTGCCAGCAGTTTAGGGAGGGCGGCAACTAATGAAAAACTGTTTTTT.

With regard to this clonotype: The missing conserved phenylalanine or tryptophan at the end of this CDR3 makes a read error likely. This chain links TRBV20-1 with TRBJ1-2; perhaps TRBD1 as D (6 bases). Trimming took 2 bases from V and 5 from J, leaving 15 bases between them. The CDR3 contains 14 residues. Germline loops: CDR1 DFQATT, CDR2 SNEGSKA (reference sequence). The CDR3 here is CSARPKEGVYGYTI. CDR3 nucleotide sequence: TGCAGTGCTAGACCGAAGGAGGGGGTATATGGCTACACCATC.

This chain connects TRBV30 to TRBJ1-2; 8 bases map to TRBD1. The CDR3 is 12 amino acids. Germline V gene sequence: CDR1 GTSNPN, CDR2 SVGIG (reference sequence). V shed 5 bases and J 6 bases; nucleotides not matched to a gene: 5. CDR3 sequence: CAWWTGINGYTF. CDR3 DNA sequence: TGTGCCTGGTGGACAGGGATAAATGGCTACACCTTC.

This clonotype occurred many times. The chain uses TRBV6-5 and TRBJ2-5, with D hard to call. Trimming removed 2 bases from V and 3 bases from J, with 10 bases in between. The germline V gene encodes CDR1 MNHEY and CDR2 SVGAGI. The CDR3 is 14 amino acids. Here the CDR3 DNA reads TGTGCCAGCAGTTACGGCAGGCTAAAAGAGACCCAGTACTTC. This gives the protein CASSYGRLKETQYF.

By share, this clonotype ranks as medium-sized. The chain employs TRBV7-9 and TRBJ2-1; 8 bases match TRBD2. This CDR3 spans 14 amino acids. Germline CDR1 SEHNR, CDR2 FQNEAQ (reference sequence). Trimming removed 2 bases from V and 10 bases from J; junction bases left unmatched: 7. CDR3 protein: CASSLPSTSAEQFF. The DNA for the CDR3 is TGTGCCAGCAGCTTACCCTCGACTAGCGCAGAGCAGTTCTTC.

By frequency in the sample, this clonotype is medium-sized. The V and J genes are TRBV7-2 and TRBJ1-1; no clear D. V lost 1 base and J 7 bases, leaving 10 bases between the germline ends. Germline V gene sequence: CDR1 SGHTA, CDR2 FQGNSA. The CDR3 is 13 amino acids. The CDR3 DNA reads TGTGCCAGCAGCTTAGGACCGGCCTTTGAAGCTTTCTTT. Protein product: CASSLGPAFEAFF.

The table lists this clonotype with a few counts. The CDR3 nucleotides read TGTGCCAGCAGCTATCAGGGGCGCGCTGAAGCTTTCTTT. Protein product: CASSYQGRAEAFF. J is TRBJ1-1 and V is TRBV5-6, with a possible D match to TRBD1 (6 bases). CDR1 is SGHDT and CDR2 is YYEEEE in the germline V gene. V lost 3 bases and J 6 bases, leaving 12 bases between the germline ends. CDR3 length equals 13 residues.

Within the sample, this clonotype is medium-sized (0.01 to 0.1%). V usage is TRBV14 and J usage is TRBJ2-3, with D unclear. Trimming pared 4 bases from V and 0 bases from J, leaving 5 bases between. CDR1 SGHDN and CDR2 FVKESK come from the germline V gene. The CDR3 runs 13 residues. The CDR3 sequence is CASSLQSTDTQYF. The CDR3 bases are TGTGCCAGCAGCCTCCAAAGCACAGATACGCAGTATTTT.

The V call is TRBV7-9, the J call TRBJ1-2, with a weak D call TRBD1 (6 bases). The V gene's germline CDR1 is SEHNR and CDR2 FQNEAQ (reference sequence). The CDR3 is 14 amino acids. V lost 3 bases to trimming and J lost 7 bases, with 15 bases between them. The CDR3 region has the DNA TGTGCCAGCAGCTTGGGGGGGGGCGTCCGTGGCTACACCTTC. Amino acid sequence: CASSLGGGVRGYTF. Full variable domain (remainder filled in from reference TRBV7-9 and TRBJ1-2): DTGVSQNPRHKITKRGQNVTFRCDPISEHNRLYWYRQTLGQGPEFLTYFQNEAQLEKSRLLSDRFSAERPKGSFSTLEIQRTEQGDSAMYLCASSLGGGVRGYTFGSGTRLTVV.

The V call is TRBV6-6, the J call TRBJ2-7; tentatively, D is TRBD2 (7 bases). V dropped 4 bases and J dropped 3 bases, with 13 bases sitting between them. The CDR3 loop spans 14 amino acids. Germline-derived CDR1 and CDR2 are MNHNY and SVGAGI (reference sequence). CDR3 DNA sequence: TGTGCCAGCAGTTTCCGGGGGGCCAACTACGAGCAGTACTTC. This codes for CASSFRGANYEQYF.

In this sample, this clonotype turned up a few times. The CDR3 DNA sequence: TGTGCCAGCAGTTTAGGGACTAGCAAAACAGGGGATACGCAGTATTTT. This gives the protein CASSLGTSKTGDTQYF. V gene TRBV12-3 or TRBV12-4 combines with J gene TRBJ2-3, with 8 positions matching TRBD2. This CDR3 has 16 amino acids. V lost 1 base to trimming and J lost 6 bases; unmatched junction nucleotides: 9.

This clonotype has just a few counts. The chain combines TRBV11-2 with TRBJ2-3, with unresolved D. CDR3 length: 12 amino acids. Germline V gene lookup returns CDR1 SGHAT and CDR2 FQNNGV. V gave up 3 bases and J gave up 6 bases, with 7 bases separating them. CDR3 nucleotides: TGTGCCAGCAGCTTTCCTGTGGATACGCAGTATTTT. This codes for CASSFPVDTQYF.

The chain combines TRBV20-1 with TRBJ2-1; D remains unclear. CDR3 length: 17 amino acids. In germline, CDR1 is DFQATT, CDR2 SNEGSKA (reference sequence). V lost 1 base and J 4 bases, leaving 20 bases between the germline ends. CDR3 coding DNA: TGCAGTGCTAGAGTTCTCCCCAGCTATATGGAGTACAATGAGCAGTTCTTC. Its translation: CSARVLPSYMEYNEQFF.

V usage is TRBV5-1 and J usage is TRBJ2-3, with TRBD1 as a possible D gene (5 bases). Trimming left V 0 bases short and J 3 bases short, with 8 bases between. The CDR3 loop spans 14 amino acids. From germline, CDR1 is SGHRS and CDR2 YFSETQ. The CDR3 region is CASSLERGTDTQYF. For the CDR3, the DNA is TGCGCCAGCAGCTTGGAAAGGGGTACAGATACGCAGTATTTT. Variable domain in full (rest from reference TRBV5-1 and TRBJ2-3): KAGVTQTPRYLIKTRGQQVTLSCSPISGHRSVSWYQQTPGQGLQFLFEYFSETQRNKGNFPGRFSGRQFSNSRSEMNVSTLELGDSALYLCASSLERGTDTQYFGPGTRLTVL.

This clonotype has only a few counts. The chain joins TRBV20-1 to TRBJ1-1; D call uncertain. The CDR3 loop spans 15 amino acids. Germline V CDR1 and CDR2: DFQATT, SNEGSKA (reference sequence). V shed 3 bases and J shed 1 base, with 15 bases lying between them. The CDR3 here is CSARSVQQKNTEAFF. The CDR3 nucleotides read TGCAGTGCTAGGAGCGTCCAACAGAAGAACACTGAAGCTTTCTTT.

This clonotype is categorized as medium-sized. The rearrangement joins TRBV5-6 to TRBJ1-2; D call uncertain. V was cut by 3 bases and J by 2 bases, with 11 bases left in between. In germline, CDR1 is SGHDT, CDR2 YYEEEE. The CDR3 has 14 residues. The CDR3 DNA is TGTGCCAGCAGCTCCGCTTCCGGGAACTATGGCTACACCTTC. Its protein product is CASSSASGNYGYTF.

The CDR3 protein is CASSESSRGVNTEAFF. CDR3 nucleotide sequence: TGTGCCAGTAGTGAATCCTCCAGGGGGGTGAACACTGAAGCTTTCTTT. The chain carries TRBV19 and TRBJ1-1; 7 positions agree with TRBD1. The length of the CDR3 is 16 residues. CDR1 is LNHDA, CDR2 SQIVND, per germline (reference sequence). The V segment lost 5 bases and the J segment 0 bases; nucleotides outside the gene matches: 9.

This clonotype is termed medium-sized. A read error may produce the germline difference seen at one junction end. V is TRBV28 and J is TRBJ2-7; 9 bases align to TRBD1. The CDR3 has 15 residues. The germline V gene has CDR1 MDHEN and CDR2 SYDVKM. CDR3 residues: CASSLYGQGTSEQYF. CDR3 bases: TGTGCCAGCAGCTTATACGGACAGGGGACGAGCGAGCAGTACTTC.

By proportion, this clonotype is medium-sized (0.01 to 0.1%). CDR3 protein: CASRAGGSAGANVLTF. The CDR3 DNA follows: TGTGCCAGCAGGGCTGGGGGGAGCGCTGGGGCCAACGTCCTGACTTTC. The V gene is TRBV28, the J gene TRBJ2-6, with D perhaps TRBD2 (6 bases). V was pared by 6 bases and J by 2 bases, with 14 bases between. From germline, CDR1 is MDHEN and CDR2 SYDVKM. The CDR3 spans 16 residues.

The chain joins TRBV28 to TRBJ2-4; D assignment may be TRBD1 or TRBD2 (5 bases each). V lost 11 bases and J 8 bases, leaving 13 bases between the germline ends. CDR1 is MDHEN, CDR2 SYDVKM, per germline. The CDR3 has 11 amino acids. The CDR3 protein is CAARLGDIQYF. In nucleotides, the CDR3 is TGTGCCGCAAGACTGGGGGACATTCAGTACTTC.

This clonotype is classed as medium-sized. CDR3 DNA sequence: TGTGCCAGCAGTTCAGTGGGGGTAGTAGCAACTAATGAAAAACTGTTTTTT. Its translation is CASSSVGVVATNEKLFF. The chain employs TRBV28 and TRBJ1-4, with a weak D call TRBD1 (5 bases). There are 17 residues in the CDR3. The ends were cut back, 4 bases at V and 0 bases at J, with 15 bases in the middle. CDR1 MDHEN and CDR2 SYDVKM come from the germline V gene.

This clonotype rates as medium-sized. This chain joins TRBV18 and TRBJ1-5; D perhaps matches TRBD1 (6 bases). The V gene's germline CDR1 is KGHSH and CDR2 LQKENI. The CDR3 has 16 residues. V lost 3 bases and J 5 bases, leaving 17 bases between the germline ends. CDR3 nucleotides: TGTGCCAGCTCACCCGAAACAGGGCCTGTCGATCAGCCCCAGCATTTT. Translating it yields CASSPETGPVDQPQHF. The full variable domain, in which reference TRBV18 and TRBJ1-5 provide the parts outside the CDR3, is NAGVMQNPRHLVRRRGQEARLRCSPMKGHSHVYWYRQLPEEGLKFMVYLQKENIIDESGMPKERFSAEFPKEGPSILRIQQVVRGDSAAYFCASSPETGPVDQPQHFGDGTRLSIL.

This clonotype is deemed medium-sized (0.01 to 0.1%). This sequence joins TRBV5-6 and TRBJ1-5, with D possibly being TRBD1 (5 bases). Trimming left V 4 bases short and J 9 bases short, with 20 bases between. The V gene's germline CDR1 is SGHDT and CDR2 YYEEEE. The CDR3 spans 15 residues. CDR3 DNA sequence: TGTGCCAGCAGCACCTGGACCGCTGGGGGGGGGCCCCAGCATTTT. Its protein product is CASSTWTAGGGPQHF.

Relative to its sample, this clonotype is medium-sized. This chain links TRBV6-1 with TRBJ2-7; 9 nucleotides agree with TRBD1. CDR1 is MNHNS and CDR2 is SASEGT in the germline V gene. Germline trimming cut 4 bases from V and 6 bases from J; bases unmatched to any gene: 1. This CDR3 comprises 12 residues. In DNA form, the CDR3 reads TGTGCCAGCAGTGGGGACAGGGTCGAGCAGTACTTC. This gives the protein CASSGDRVEQYF.

This clonotype came up a few times. The rearrangement links TRBV20-1 to TRBJ2-3; TRBD2 might be the D (6 bases). Germline V CDR1 and CDR2: DFQATT, SNEGSKA (reference sequence). The CDR3 totals 12 residues. V shed 6 bases and J shed 2 bases, with 9 bases lying between them. CDR3 sequence (DNA): TGCAGTGCACGGGGGAACACAGATACGCAGTATTTT. Translated: CSARGNTDTQYF.

This clonotype has more than one count but fewer than ten. The CDR3 bases are TGCAGTGCACGACAGGGAGGCACTGAAGCTTTCTTT. Its protein product is CSARQGGTEAFF. This chain links TRBV20-1 with TRBJ1-1, with 7 bases lining up with TRBD1. Germline CDR1 and CDR2: DFQATT and SNEGSKA (reference sequence). V lost 6 bases to trimming and J lost 4 bases; unmatched junction nucleotides: 5. The CDR3 contains 12 residues.

This clonotype is labeled as medium-sized. This sequence joins TRBV6-6 and TRBJ2-3; maybe TRBD2 (5 bases). Trimming stripped 8 bases from V and 3 bases from J, with 9 bases between. The CDR3 length is 12 residues. Germline V gene lookup returns CDR1 MNHNY and CDR2 SVGAGI (reference sequence). Here the CDR3 DNA reads TGTGCCAGCGAGCGGAGGACAGATACGCAGTATTTT. This encodes CASERRTDTQYF.